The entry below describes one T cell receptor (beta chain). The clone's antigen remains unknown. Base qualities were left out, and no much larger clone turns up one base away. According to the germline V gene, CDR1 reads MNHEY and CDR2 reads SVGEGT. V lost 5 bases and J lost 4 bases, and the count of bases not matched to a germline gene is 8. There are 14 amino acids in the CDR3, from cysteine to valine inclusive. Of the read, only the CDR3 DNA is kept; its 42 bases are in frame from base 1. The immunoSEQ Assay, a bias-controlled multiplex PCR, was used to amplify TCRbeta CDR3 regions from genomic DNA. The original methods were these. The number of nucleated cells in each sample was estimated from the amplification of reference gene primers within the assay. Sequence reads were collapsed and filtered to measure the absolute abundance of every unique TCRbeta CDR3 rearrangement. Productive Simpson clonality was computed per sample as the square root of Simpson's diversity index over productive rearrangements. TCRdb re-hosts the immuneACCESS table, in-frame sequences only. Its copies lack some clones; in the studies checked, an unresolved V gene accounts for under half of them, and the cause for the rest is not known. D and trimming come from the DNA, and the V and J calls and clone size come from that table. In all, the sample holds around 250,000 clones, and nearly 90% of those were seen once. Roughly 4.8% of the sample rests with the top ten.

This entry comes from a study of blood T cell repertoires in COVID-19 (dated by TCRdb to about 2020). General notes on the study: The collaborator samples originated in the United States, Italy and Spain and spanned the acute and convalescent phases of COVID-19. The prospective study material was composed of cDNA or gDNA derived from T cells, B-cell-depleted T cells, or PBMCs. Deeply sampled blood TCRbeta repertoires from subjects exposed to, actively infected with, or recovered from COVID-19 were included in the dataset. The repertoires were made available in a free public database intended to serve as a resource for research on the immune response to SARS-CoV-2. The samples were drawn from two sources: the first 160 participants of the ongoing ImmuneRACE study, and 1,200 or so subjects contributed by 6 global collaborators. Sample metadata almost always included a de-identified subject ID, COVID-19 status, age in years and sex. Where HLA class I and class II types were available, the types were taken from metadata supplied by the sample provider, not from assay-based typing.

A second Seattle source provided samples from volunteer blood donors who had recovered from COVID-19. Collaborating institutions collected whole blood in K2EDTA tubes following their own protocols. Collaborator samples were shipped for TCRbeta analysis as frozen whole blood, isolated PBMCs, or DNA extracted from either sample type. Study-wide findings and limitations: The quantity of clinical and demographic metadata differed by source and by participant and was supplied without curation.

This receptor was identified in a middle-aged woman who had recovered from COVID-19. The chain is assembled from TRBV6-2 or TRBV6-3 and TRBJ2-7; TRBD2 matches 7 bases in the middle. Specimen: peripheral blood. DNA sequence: TGTGCCAGCAGTAATCCGGGACTAAGGTACGAGCAGTACGTC. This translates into CASSNPGLRYEQYV.